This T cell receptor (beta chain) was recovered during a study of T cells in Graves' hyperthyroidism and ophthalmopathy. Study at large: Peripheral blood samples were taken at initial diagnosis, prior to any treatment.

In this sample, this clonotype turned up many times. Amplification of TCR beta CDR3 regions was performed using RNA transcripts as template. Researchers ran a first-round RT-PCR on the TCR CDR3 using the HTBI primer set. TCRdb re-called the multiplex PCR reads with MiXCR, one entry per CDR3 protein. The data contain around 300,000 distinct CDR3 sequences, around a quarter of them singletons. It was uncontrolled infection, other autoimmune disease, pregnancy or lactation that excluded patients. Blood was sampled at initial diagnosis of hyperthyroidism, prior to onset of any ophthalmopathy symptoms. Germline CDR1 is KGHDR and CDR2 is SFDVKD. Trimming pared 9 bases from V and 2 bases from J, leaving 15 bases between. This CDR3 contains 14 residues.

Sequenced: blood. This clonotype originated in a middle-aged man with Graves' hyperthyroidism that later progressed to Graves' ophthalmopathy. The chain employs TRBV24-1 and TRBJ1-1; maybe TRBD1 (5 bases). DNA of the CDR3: TGTGCCACCTCCGCAGGGTATGGAAACACTGAAGCTTTCTTT. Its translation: CATSAGYGNTEAFF.